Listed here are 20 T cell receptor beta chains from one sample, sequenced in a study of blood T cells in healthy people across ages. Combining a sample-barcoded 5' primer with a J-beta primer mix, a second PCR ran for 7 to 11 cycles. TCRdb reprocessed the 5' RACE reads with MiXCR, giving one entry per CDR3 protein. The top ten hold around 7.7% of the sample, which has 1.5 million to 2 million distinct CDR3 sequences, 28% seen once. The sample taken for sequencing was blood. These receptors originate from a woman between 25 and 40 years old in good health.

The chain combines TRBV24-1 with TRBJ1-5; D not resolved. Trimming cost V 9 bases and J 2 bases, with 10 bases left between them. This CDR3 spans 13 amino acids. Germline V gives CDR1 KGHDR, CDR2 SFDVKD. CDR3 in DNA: TGTGCCACCTCTGGTACTGGCAATCAGCCCCAGCATTTT. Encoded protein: CATSGTGNQPQHF.

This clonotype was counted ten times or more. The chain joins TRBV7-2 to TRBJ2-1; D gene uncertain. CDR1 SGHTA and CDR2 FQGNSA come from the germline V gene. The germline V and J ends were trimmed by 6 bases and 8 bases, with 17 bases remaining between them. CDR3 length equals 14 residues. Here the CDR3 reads CASSWRTGSDEQFF. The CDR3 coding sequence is TGTGCCAGCAGTTGGCGGACCGGGTCCGATGAGCAGTTCTTC.

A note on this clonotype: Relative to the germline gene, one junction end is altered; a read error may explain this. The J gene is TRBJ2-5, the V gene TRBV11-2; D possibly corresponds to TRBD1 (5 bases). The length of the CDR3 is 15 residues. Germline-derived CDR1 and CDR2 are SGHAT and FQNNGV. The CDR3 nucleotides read TGCGCCAGCAGCCAAGAAGGCAGGGTACCAGAGACCCAGTACTTC. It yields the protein CASSQEGRVPETQYF.

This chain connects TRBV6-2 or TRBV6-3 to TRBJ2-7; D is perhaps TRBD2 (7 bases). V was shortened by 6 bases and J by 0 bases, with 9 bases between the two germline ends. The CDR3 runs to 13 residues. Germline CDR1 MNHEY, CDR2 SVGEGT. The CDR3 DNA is TGTGCCAGCAGGCGGGGGCACTCCTACGAGCAGTACTTC. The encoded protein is CASRRGHSYEQYF.

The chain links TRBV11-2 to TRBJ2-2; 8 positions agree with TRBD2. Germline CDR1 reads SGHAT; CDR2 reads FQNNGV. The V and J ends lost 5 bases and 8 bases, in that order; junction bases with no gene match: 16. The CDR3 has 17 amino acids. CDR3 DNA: TGTGCCAGCAGCGTATCCTTCGGGCGGGGGGCCGAGGGGGAGCTGTTTTTT. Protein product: CASSVSFGRGAEGELFF.

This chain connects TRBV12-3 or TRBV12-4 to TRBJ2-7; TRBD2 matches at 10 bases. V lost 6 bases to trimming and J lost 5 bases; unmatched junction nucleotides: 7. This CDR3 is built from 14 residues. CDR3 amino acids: CASSTSGGADEQYF. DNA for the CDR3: TGTGCCAGCAGCACCAGCGGGGGGGCCGACGAGCAGTACTTC.

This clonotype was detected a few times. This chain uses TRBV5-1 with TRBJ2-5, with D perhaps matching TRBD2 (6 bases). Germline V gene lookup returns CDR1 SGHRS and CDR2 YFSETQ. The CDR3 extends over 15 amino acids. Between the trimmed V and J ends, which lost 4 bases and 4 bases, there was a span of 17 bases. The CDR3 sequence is CASSGSRGGRETQYF. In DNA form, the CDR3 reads TGCGCCAGCAGCGGCAGCCGTGGGGGGAGAGAGACCCAGTACTTC.

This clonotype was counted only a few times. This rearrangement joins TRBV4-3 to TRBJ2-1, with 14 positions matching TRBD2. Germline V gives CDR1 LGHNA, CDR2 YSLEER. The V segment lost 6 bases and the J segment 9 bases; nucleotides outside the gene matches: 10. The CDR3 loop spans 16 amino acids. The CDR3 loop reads CASRQTGTSGSGEQFF. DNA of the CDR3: TGCGCCAGCAGGCAAACCGGGACTAGCGGGAGTGGTGAGCAGTTCTTC.

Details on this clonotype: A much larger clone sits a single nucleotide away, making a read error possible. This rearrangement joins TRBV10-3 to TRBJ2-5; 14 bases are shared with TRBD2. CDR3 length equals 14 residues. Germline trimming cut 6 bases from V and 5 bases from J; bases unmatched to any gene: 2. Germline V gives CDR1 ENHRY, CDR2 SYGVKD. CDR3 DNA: TGTGCCATCAGCCGACTAGCGGGAGGGGAGACCCAGTACTTC. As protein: CAISRLAGGETQYF.

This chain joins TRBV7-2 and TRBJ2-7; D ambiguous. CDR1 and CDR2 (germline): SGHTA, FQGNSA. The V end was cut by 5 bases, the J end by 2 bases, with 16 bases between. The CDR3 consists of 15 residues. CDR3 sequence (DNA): TGTGCCAGCAGCGTCGCCGGTCCGGTGACCTACGAGCAGTACTTC. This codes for CASSVAGPVTYEQYF. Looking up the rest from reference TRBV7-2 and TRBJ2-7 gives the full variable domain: GAGVSQSPSNKVTEKGKDVELRCDPISGHTALYWYRQSLGQGLEFLIYFQGNSAPDKSGLPSDRFSAERTGGSVSTLTIQRTQQEDSAVYLCASSVAGPVTYEQYFGPGTRLTVT.

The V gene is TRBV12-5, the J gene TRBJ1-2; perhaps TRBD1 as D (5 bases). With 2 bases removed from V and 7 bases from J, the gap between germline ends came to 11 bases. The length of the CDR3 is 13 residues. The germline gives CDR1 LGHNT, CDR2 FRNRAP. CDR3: CASGLFGTFGYTF. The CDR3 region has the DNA TGTGCTAGTGGTTTGTTCGGGACTTTTGGCTACACCTTC.

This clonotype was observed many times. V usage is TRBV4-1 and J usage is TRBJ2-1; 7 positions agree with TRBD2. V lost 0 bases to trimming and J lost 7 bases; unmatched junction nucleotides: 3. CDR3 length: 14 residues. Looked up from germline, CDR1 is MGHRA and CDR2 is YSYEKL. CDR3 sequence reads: CASSQDVRGNEQFF. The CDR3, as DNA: TGCGCCAGCAGCCAAGATGTGCGGGGGAATGAGCAGTTCTTC.

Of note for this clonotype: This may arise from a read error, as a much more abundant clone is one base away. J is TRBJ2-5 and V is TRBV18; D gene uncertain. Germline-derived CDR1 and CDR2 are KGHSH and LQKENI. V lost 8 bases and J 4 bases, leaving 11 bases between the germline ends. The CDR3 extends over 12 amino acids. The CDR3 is CASPHNGETQYF. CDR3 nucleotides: TGTGCCAGCCCCCATAACGGAGAGACCCAGTACTTC.

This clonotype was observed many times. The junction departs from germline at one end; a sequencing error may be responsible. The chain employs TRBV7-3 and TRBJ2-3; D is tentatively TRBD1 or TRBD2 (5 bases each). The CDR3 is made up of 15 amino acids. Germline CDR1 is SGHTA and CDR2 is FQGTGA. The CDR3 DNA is TGCGCCAGCAGCTTGAGAGGGGCCAGCACAGATACGCAGTATTTT. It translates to CASSLRGASTDTQYF.

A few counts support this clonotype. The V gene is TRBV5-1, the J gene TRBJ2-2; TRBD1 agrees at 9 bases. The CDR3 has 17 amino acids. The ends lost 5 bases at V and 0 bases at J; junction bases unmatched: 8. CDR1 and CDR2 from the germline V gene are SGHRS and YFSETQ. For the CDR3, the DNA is TGCGCCAGCAGATCTCCGGGACAGGGTTCGAACACCGGGGAGCTGTTTTTT. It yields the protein CASRSPGQGSNTGELFF.

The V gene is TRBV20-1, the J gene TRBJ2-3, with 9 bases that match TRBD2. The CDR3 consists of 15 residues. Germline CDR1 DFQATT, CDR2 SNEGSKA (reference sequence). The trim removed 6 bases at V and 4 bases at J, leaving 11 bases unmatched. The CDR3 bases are TGCAGTGCGCAGCCCATAGCGGGAGTGGCAGATACGCAGTATTTT. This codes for CSAQPIAGVADTQYF.

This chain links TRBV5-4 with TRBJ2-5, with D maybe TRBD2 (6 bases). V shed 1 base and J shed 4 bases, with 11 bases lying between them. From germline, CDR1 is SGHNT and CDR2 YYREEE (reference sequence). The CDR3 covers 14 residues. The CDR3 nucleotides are TGTGCCAGCAGCTTGATTTCGGGGGTAGAGACCCAGTACTTC. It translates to CASSLISGVETQYF.

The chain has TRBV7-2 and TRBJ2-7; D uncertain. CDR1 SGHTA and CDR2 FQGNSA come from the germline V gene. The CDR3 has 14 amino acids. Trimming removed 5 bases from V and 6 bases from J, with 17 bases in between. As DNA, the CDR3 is TGTGCCAGCAGCCCCACTTTTAGGAGAGGCGAGCAGTACTTC. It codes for CASSPTFRRGEQYF.

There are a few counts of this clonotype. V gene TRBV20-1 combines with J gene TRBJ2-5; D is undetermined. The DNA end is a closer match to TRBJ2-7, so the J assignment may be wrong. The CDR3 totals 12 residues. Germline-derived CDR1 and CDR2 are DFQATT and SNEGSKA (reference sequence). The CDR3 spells CSAEVDSGEQYF. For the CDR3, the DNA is TGCAGTGCAGAGGTTGACTCGGGCGAGCAGTACTTC.

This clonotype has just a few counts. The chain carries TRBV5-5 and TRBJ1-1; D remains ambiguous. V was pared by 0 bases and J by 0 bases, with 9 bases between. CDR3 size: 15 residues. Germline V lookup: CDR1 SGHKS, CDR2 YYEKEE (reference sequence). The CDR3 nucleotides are TGTGCCAGCAGCTTGGTCGTAGGTATGAACACTGAAGCTTTCTTT. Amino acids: CASSLVVGMNTEAFF.